The following is a TCR beta chain sequence with its context. Its antigen is unknown. The CDR3 sequence is 12 residues long. Germline V gives CDR1 SEHNR, CDR2 FQNEAQ (reference sequence). The ends were cut back, 2 bases at V and 14 bases at J, with 13 bases in the middle. This specimen belongs to a study of T cell responses to AZD1222 COVID-19 vaccine. Method: immunoSEQ multiplex PCR; TCRdb's copy keeps in-frame clones and lacks some. The repertoire includes about 150,000 clones, 75% to 90% of them detected once, and around 7.8% sits in the top ten. Overall study results and limits: Females made up more of the donors, who were largely white British, and clonal diversity may have come out too low. As reported, nearly half of all spike-specific TCRs target variant regions that are unmutated.

The chain links TRBV7-9 to TRBJ2-1; D assignment may be TRBD1 or TRBD2 (5 bases each). The clonotype comes from an adult in good health. Sequences were derived from peripheral blood, sampled on day 0 of AZD1222 vaccination. The CDR3 DNA reads as TGTGCCAGCAGCTTAAGGGACGGGGCGGAGTTCTTC. Translated, it gives CASSLRDGAEFF.